This TCR beta chain is from a study of breast tumors, draining lymph nodes, adjacent tissues. From germline, CDR1 is MNHEY and CDR2 SVGEGT. Trimming pared 6 bases from V and 7 bases from J, leaving 10 bases between. This CDR3 comprises 12 residues. TCRdb reanalysed the multiplex PCR reads using MiXCR and keeps one entry per CDR3 protein. Of 70,000 or so distinct CDR3 sequences in the sample, roughly two fifths were seen once. The sample comprised breast tumor tissue. The genes are TRBV6-2 or TRBV6-3 and TRBJ1-5; no clear D gene. The sequence came from a female donor with breast cancer. Some clones in this sample may be carry-over from other donors' samples. The CDR3 DNA follows: TGTGCCAGCAGCCCTAACTTGCAGCCCCAGCATTTT. Residues: CASSPNLQPQHF.